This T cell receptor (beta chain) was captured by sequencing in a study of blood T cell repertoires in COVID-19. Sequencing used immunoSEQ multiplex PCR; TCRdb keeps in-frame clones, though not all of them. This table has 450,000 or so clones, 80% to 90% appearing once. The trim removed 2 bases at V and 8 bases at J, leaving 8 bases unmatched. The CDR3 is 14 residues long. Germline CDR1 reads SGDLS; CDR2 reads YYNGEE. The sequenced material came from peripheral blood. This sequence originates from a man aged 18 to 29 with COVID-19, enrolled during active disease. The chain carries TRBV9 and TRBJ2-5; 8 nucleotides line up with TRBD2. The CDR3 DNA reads TGTGCCAGCAGCGTTTCCGGGAGGGGGGGAACCCAGTACTTC. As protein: CASSVSGRGGTQYF. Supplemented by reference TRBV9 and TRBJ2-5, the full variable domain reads DSGVTQTPKHLITATGQRVTLRCSPRSGDLSVYWYQQSLDQGLQFLIQYYNGEERAKGNILERFSAQQFPDLHSELNLSSLELGDSALYFCASSVSGRGGTQYFGPGTRLLVL.